A selection of T cell receptor beta chains follows, all from one sample in a study of T cell responses to AZD1222 COVID-19 vaccine. The assay was immunoSEQ multiplex PCR, and TCRdb's table has in-frame clones only and misses some. The table lists approximately 150,000 clones, about 90% of them singletons. The sample consisted of peripheral blood, taken 28 days after the second AZD1222 dose. These receptors were collected from an adult who received the AZD1222 COVID-19 vaccine. The CDR3 runs from the conserved cysteine through the conserved F or W. A D gene is named only where the DNA matches it firmly. Expanded clones get a size class; other rows say once, few or many, or leave the size out.

DNA: TGTGCCAGCAGCGTCGAAGAGGGGGGCTTGGAGACCCAGTACTTC
CDR3: CASSVEEGGLETQYF
J: TRBJ2-5
size: .
V: TRBV11-2
D: .

DNA: TGTGCCAGCAGCTTAGGGGCGGGGGACTACAATGAGCAGTTCTTC
CDR3: CASSLGAGDYNEQFF
J: TRBJ2-1
size: .
V: TRBV7-2
D: TRBD2

DNA: TGTGCCAGCAGCCAAGACGAGGGAGTGTACAATGAGCAGTTCTTC
CDR3: CASSQDEGVYNEQFF
J: TRBJ2-1
size: .
V: TRBV3-1/TRBV3-2
D: .

DNA: TGTGCCAGCAGTGAATCTCTTCACGAGCAGTACTTC
CDR3: CASSESLHEQYF
J: TRBJ2-7
size: .
V: TRBV6-1
D: .

DNA: TGTGCCAGCAGTTACCCTTTAATGAACACTGAAGCTTTCTTT
CDR3: CASSYPLMNTEAFF
J: TRBJ1-1
size: .
V: TRBV6-6
D: .

DNA: TGCGCCAGCAGCCAACGGGCGGGCTCCAATATGAACACTGAAGCTTTCTTT
CDR3: CASSQRAGSNMNTEAFF
J: TRBJ1-1
size: .
V: TRBV4-1
D: .

DNA: TGTGCCAGCAGCTTAGGTGGTAGCGTGGGAACGGATACGCAGTATTTT
CDR3: CASSLGGSVGTDTQYF
J: TRBJ2-3
size: .
V: TRBV7-2
D: .

DNA: TGTGCCAGCAGCTGGTACAGCCACTCTGGAAACACCATATATTTT
CDR3: CASSWYSHSGNTIYF
J: TRBJ1-3
size: .
V: TRBV5-6
D: .

DNA: TGTGCCACCAGTGATTCGGACGGAACCTATGGCTACACCTTC
CDR3: CATSDSDGTYGYTF
J: TRBJ1-2
size: once
V: TRBV24-1
D: .

DNA: TGTGCCAGCAGTCCTCCGGGACAGGAAAATGAAAAACTGTTTTTT
CDR3: CASSPPGQENEKLFF
J: TRBJ1-4
size: .
V: TRBV6-5
D: TRBD1

DNA: TGTGCCAGCACCTTAGCGGATACCGGGGAGCTGTTTTTT
CDR3: CASTLADTGELFF
J: TRBJ2-2
size: .
V: TRBV2
D: .

DNA: TGTGCCAGCAGCTGGGGGACAGGGGGCACTGAAGCTTTCTTT
CDR3: CASSWGTGGTEAFF
J: TRBJ1-1
size: .
V: TRBV11-2
D: TRBD1

DNA: TGTGCCAGCTCACAGTTTGGTCCCGGGACAGGGGACGAGCAGTACTTC
CDR3: CASSQFGPGTGDEQYF
J: TRBJ2-7
size: once
V: TRBV18
D: TRBD1

DNA: TGTGCCAGCAGGGAGGACAGGGGATTATCTGGAAACACCATATATTTT
CDR3: CASREDRGLSGNTIYF
J: TRBJ1-3
size: .
V: TRBV25-1
D: TRBD1